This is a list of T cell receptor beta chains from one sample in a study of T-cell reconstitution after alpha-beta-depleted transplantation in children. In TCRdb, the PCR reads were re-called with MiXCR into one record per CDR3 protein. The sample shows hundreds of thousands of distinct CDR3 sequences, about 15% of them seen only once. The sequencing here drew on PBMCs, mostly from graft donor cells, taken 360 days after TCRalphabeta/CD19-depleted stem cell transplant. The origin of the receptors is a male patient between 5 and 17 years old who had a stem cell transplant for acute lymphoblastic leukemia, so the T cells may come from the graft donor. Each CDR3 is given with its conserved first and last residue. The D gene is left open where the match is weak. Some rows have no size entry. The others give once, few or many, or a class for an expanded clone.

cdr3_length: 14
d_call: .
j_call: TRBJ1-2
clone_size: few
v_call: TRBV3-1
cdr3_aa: CASRGRVSAYGYTF
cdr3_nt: TGTGCCAGCAGGGGAAGGGTGTCAGCCTATGGCTACACCTTC

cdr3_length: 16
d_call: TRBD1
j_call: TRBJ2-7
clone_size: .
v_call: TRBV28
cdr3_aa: CASSLIGDRVLYEQYF
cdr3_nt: TGTGCCAGCAGTTTAATTGGGGACAGGGTCCTCTACGAGCAGTACTTC

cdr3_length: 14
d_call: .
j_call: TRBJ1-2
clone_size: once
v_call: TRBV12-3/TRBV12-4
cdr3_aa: CASTRHEVGYGYTF
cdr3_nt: TGTGCCAGCACACGACACGAGGTGGGCTATGGCTACACCTTC

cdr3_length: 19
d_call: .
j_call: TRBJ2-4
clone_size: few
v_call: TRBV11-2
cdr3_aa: CASSLDLLTANLAKNIQYF
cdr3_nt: TGTGCCAGCAGCTTAGATCTTTTGACGGCAAACCTAGCCAAAAACATTCAGTACTTC

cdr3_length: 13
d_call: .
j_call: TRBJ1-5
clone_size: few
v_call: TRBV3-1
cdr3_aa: CASSQTPHVPQHF
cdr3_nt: TGTGCCAGCAGCCAGACCCCCCATGTGCCCCAGCATTTT

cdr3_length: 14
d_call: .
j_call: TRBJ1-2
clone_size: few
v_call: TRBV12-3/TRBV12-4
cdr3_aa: CASTGTSPAYGYTF
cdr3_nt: TGTGCCAGCACCGGGACATCTCCGGCCTATGGCTACACCTTC

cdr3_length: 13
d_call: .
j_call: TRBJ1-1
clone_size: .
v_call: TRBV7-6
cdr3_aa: CASSSREGTEAFF
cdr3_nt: TGTGCCAGCAGTTCCAGGGAAGGTACTGAAGCTTTCTTT

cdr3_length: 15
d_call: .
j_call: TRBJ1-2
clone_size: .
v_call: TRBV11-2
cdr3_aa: CASSRLGGANRGYTF
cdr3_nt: TGTGCCAGCAGCCGTTTAGGTGGGGCCAACAGAGGCTACACCTTC

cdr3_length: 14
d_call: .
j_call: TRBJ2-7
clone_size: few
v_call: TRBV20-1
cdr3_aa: CSATVALSSYEQYF
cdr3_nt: TGCAGTGCTACGGTGGCGCTGAGCTCCTACGAGCAGTACTTC

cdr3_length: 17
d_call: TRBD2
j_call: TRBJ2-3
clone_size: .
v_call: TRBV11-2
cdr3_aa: CASSLGRTSGQTDTQYF
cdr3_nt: TGTGCCAGCAGCTTAGGGAGGACTAGCGGGCAGACAGATACGCAGTATTTT

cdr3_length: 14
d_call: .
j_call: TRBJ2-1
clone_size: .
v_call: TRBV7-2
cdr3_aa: CASSFLAGWDEQFF
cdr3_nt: TGTGCCAGCAGCTTCCTAGCTGGCTGGGATGAGCAGTTCTTC

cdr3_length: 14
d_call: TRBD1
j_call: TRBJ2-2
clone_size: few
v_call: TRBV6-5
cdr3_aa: CASGGQGTTGELFF
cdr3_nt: TGTGCCAGCGGGGGACAGGGGACCACCGGGGAGCTGTTTTTT

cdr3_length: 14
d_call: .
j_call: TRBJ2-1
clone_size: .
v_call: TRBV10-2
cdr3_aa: CASSEAFQGSEQFF
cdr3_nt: TGCGCCAGCAGTGAGGCGTTTCAAGGGAGTGAGCAGTTCTTC

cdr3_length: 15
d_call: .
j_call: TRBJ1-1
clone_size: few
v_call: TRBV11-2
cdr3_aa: CASSARQILNTEAFF
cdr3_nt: TGTGCCAGCAGCGCAAGACAGATCCTCAACACTGAAGCTTTCTTT

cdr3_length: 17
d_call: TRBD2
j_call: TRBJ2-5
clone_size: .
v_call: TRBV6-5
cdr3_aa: CASSYSILAGVGETQYF
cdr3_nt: TGTGCCAGCAGTTACTCGATACTAGCGGGAGTCGGGGAGACCCAGTACTTC

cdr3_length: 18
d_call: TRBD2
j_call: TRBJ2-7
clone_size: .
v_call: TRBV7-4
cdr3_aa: CASSPETSGGPPRYEQYF
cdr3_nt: TGTGCCAGCAGCCCTGAGACTAGCGGGGGGCCTCCCCGCTACGAGCAGTACTTC

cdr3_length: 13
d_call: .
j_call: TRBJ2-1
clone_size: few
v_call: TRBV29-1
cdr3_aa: CSVRYLSYNEQFF
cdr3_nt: TGCAGCGTACGGTATCTCTCCTACAATGAGCAGTTCTTC

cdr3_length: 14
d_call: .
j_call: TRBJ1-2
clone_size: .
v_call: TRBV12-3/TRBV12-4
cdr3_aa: CASTAATENYGYTF
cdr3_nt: TGTGCCAGCACCGCGGCGACAGAAAACTATGGCTACACCTTC

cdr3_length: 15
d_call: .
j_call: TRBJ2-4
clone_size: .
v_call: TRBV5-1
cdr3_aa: CASSLTGQIRNIQYF
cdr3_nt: TGCGCCAGCAGCTTGACCGGGCAAATCAGAAACATTCAGTACTTC

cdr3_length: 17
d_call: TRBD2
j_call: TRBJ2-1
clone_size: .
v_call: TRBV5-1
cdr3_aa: CASSLPSTSGSYNEQFF
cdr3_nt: TGCGCCAGCAGCTTGCCTTCGACTAGCGGCTCCTACAATGAGCAGTTCTTC

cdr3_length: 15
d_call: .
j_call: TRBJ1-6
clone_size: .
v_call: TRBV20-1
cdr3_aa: CSAPGRGSYNSPLHF
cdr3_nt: TGCAGTGCCCCCGGCAGGGGCTCCTATAATTCACCCCTCCACTTT

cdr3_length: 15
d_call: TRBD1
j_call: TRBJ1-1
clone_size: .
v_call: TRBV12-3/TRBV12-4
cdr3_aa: CASTLQGSVNTEAFF
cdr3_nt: TGTGCCAGCACGTTACAGGGGAGTGTAAACACTGAAGCTTTCTTT

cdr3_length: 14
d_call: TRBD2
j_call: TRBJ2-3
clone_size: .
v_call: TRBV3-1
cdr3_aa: CASSQSGGTDTQYF
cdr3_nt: TGTGCCAGCAGCCAAAGCGGGGGGACAGATACGCAGTATTTT

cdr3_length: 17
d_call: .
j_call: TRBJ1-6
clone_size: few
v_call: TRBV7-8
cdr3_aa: CASSLIPPRVPSTPLHF
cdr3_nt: TGTGCCAGCAGCTTAATCCCCCCACGGGTCCCCTCGACACCCCTCCACTTT

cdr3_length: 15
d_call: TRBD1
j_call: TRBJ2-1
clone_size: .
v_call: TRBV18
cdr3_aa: CASSGQGGPDNEQFF
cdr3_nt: TGTGCCAGCTCGGGACAGGGGGGACCAGACAATGAGCAGTTCTTC

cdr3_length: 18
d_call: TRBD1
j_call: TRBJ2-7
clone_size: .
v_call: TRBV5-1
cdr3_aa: CASSSTSFPGQGTDEQYF
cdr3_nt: TGCGCCAGCAGCTCGACTTCCTTTCCGGGACAGGGAACAGACGAGCAGTACTTC

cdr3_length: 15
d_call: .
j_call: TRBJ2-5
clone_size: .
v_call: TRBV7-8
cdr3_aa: CASSSQRYLQETQYF
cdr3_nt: TGTGCCAGCAGCTCCCAGCGGTACCTTCAGGAGACCCAGTACTTC

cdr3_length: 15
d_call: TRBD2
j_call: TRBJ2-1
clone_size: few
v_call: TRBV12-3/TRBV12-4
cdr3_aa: CASSFFSSGYNEQFF
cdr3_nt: TGTGCCAGCAGTTTCTTCTCTAGCGGCTACAATGAGCAGTTCTTC

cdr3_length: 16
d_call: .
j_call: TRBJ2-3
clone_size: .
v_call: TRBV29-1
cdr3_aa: CSVVPGTESSTDTQYF
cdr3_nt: TGCAGCGTTGTCCCCGGGACGGAATCTAGCACAGATACGCAGTATTTT

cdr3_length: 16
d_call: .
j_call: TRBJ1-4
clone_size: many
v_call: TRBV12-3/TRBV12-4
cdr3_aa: CASCSPGRPTNEKLFF
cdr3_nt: TGTGCCAGCTGTTCACCGGGACGCCCCACTAATGAAAAACTGTTTTTT

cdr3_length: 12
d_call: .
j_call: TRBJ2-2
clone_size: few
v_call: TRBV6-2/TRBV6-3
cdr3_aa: CASQERTGELFF
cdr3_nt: TGTGCCAGCCAGGAACGCACCGGGGAGCTGTTTTTT

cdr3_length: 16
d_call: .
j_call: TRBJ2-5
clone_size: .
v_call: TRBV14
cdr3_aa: CASSFGEAGLQETQYF
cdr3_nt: TGTGCCAGCAGCTTTGGTGAGGCAGGGCTCCAAGAGACCCAGTACTTC

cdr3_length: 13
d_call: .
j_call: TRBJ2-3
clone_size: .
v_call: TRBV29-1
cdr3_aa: CSVEVQRTDTQYF
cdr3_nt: TGCAGCGTTGAAGTACAGCGCACAGATACGCAGTATTTT

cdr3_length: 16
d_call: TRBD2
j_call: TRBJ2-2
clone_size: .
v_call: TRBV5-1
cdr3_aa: CASSFVAGRGSGELFF
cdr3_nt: TGCGCCAGCAGCTTTGTAGCGGGAAGAGGGTCCGGGGAGCTGTTTTTT

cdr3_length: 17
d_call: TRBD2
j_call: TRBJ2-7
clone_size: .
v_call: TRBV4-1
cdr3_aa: CASSQVLAGASSYEQYF
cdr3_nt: TGCGCCAGCAGCCAAGTCCTAGCGGGAGCTTCCTCCTACGAGCAGTACTTC

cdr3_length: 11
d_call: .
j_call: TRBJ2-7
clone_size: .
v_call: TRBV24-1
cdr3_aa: CATSQGGEQYF
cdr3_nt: TGTGCCACCAGTCAGGGGGGCGAGCAGTACTTC

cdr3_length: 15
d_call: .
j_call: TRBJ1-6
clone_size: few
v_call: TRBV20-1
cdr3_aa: CSARVGSVQNSPLHF
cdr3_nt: TGCAGTGCTAGAGTGGGCAGCGTCCAGAATTCACCCCTCCACTTT

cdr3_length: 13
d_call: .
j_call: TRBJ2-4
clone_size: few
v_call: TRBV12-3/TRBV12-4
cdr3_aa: CASGAPQLDIQYF
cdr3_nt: TGTGCCAGCGGGGCTCCCCAGCTGGACATTCAGTACTTC

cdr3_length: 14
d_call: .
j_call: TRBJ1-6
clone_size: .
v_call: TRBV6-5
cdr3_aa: CASSYGETVSSLHF
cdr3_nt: TGTGCCAGCAGTTACGGCGAGACGGTCAGTTCCCTCCACTTT

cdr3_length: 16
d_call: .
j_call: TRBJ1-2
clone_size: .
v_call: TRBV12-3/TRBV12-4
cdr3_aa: CASRFLGLLPNYGYTF
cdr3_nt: TGTGCCAGCAGATTTTTGGGACTTCTCCCCAACTATGGCTACACCTTC

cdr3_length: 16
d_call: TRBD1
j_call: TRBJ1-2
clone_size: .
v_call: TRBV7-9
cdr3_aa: CASRLHLGQGGYGYTF
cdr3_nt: TGTGCCAGCAGGCTACACCTTGGACAGGGAGGTTATGGCTACACCTTC

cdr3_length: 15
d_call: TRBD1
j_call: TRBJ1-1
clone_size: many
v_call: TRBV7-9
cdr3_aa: CASSLGQGKGTEAFF
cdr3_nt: TGTGCCAGCAGCTTAGGACAGGGTAAGGGCACTGAAGCTTTCTTT

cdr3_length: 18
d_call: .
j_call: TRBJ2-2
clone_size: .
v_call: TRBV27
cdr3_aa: CASSSPRRAVANTGELFF
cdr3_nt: TGTGCCAGCAGTTCCCCCCGACGGGCGGTCGCGAACACCGGGGAGCTGTTTTTT

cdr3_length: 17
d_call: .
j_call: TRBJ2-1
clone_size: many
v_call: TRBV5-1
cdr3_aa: CASSLAPLSGYYNEQFF
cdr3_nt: TGCGCCAGCAGCTTGGCCCCATTGAGTGGCTATTACAATGAGCAGTTCTTC

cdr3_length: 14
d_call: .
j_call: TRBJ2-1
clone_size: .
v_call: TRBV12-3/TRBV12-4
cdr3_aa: CASSFVPGVDEQFF
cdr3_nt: TGTGCCAGCAGTTTCGTTCCGGGGGTGGATGAGCAGTTCTTC

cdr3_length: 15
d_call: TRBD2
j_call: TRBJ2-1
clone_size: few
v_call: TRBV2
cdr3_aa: CASRATSGTYNEQFF
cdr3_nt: TGTGCCAGCAGGGCGACTAGCGGGACCTACAATGAGCAGTTCTTC

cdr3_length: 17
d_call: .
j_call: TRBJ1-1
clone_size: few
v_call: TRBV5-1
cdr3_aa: CASSLGGQPFRNTEAFF
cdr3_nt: TGCGCCAGCAGCTTGGGGGGACAACCTTTTAGGAACACTGAAGCTTTCTTT

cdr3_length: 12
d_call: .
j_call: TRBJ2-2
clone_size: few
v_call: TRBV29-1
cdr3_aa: CSVEEVSGELFF
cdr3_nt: TGCAGCGTTGAAGAAGTGTCCGGGGAGCTGTTTTTT

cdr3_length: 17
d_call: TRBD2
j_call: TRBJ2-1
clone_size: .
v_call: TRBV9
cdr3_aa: CASSVSPIGGRFNEQFF
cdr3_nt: TGTGCCAGCAGCGTAAGCCCGATTGGCGGGAGATTCAATGAGCAGTTCTTC